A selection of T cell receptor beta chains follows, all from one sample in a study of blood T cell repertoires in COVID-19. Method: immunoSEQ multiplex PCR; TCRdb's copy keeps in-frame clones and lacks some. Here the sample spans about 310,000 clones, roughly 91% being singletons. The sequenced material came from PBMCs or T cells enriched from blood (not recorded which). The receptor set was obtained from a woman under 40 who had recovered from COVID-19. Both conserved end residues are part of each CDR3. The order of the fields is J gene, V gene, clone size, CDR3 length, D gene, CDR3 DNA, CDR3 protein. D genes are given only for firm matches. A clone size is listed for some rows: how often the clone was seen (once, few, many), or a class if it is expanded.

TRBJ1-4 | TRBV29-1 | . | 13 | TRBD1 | TGCAGCGCCCGGGACAGCCTCGGTGAAAAACTGTTTTTT | CSARDSLGEKLFF
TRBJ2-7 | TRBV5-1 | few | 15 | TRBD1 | TGCGCCAGCAGCCAAGGACCAGGGGGCTCCTACGAGCAGTACTTC | CASSQGPGGSYEQYF
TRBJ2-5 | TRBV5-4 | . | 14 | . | TGTGCCAGCAGCCCCTCAGGGGTACAAGAGACCCAGTACTTC | CASSPSGVQETQYF
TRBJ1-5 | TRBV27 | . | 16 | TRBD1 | TGTGCCAGCAGTTTCTGGGCCGGGACAGGAGGACAGCCCCAGCATTTT | CASSFWAGTGGQPQHF
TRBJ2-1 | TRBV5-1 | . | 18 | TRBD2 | TGCGCCAGCAGCTTGGAGTCTAGCGGGAGCTTGGGTACCAATGAGCAGTTCTTC | CASSLESSGSLGTNEQFF
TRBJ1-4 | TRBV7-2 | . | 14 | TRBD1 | TGTGCCAGCAGCTTTGACAGGGGTCGGGAAAAACTGTTTTTT | CASSFDRGREKLFF
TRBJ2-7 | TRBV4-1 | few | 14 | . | TGCGCCAGCAGCCAAGGCCAGGGACTCTACGAGCAGTACTTC | CASSQGQGLYEQYF
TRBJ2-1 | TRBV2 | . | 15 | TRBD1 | TGTGCCACCTCAACTAGAGCGACAGGGCGGAGTGAGCAGTTCTTC | CATSTRATGRSEQFF
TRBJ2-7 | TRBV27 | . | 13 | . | TGTGCCAGCAGTTTCGTAGCCAACTACGAGCAGTACTTC | CASSFVANYEQYF
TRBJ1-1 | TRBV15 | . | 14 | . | TGTGCCACCAGCAGAGTAGACAGACCCACTGAAGCTTTCTTT | CATSRVDRPTEAFF
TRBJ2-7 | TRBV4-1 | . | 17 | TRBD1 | TGCGCCAGCAGCCACAGGATGATGGACAGGGGAATCTACGAGCAGTACTTC | CASSHRMMDRGIYEQYF
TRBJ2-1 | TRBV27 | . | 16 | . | TGTGCCAGCAGGACACTAGCAGCACCCGCCTACAATGAGCAGTTCTTC | CASRTLAAPAYNEQFF
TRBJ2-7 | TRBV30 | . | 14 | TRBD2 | TGTGCCTGGAGTGAGGGGACTAGCTATGACGAGCAGTACTTC | CAWSEGTSYDEQYF
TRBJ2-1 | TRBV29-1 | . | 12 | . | TGCAGCGTTGAACAGGGGTGGAATGAGCAGTTCTTC | CSVEQGWNEQFF
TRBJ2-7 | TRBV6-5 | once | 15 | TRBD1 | TGTGCCAGCAGTCTCCCACGGGACAGCAACTACGAGCAGTACTTC | CASSLPRDSNYEQYF
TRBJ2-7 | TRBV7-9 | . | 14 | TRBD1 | TGTGCCAGCAGCTCCGGACAGGCCGTCTACGAGCAGTACTTC | CASSSGQAVYEQYF
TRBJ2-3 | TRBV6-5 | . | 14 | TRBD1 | TGTGCCAGCAGTTTCCGACAGGGTCCGGATACGCAGTATTTT | CASSFRQGPDTQYF
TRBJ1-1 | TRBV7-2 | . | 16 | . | TGTGCCAGCAGCTTTAAGGGGGGGCGCATGAACACTGAAGCTTTCTTT | CASSFKGGRMNTEAFF
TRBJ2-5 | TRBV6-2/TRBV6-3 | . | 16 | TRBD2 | TGTGCCAGCAGTTACTCCGCTAGCGGAATACAAGAGACCCAGTACTTC | CASSYSASGIQETQYF
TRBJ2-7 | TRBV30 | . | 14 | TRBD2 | TGTGCCTGGAGTGTAGGACTAGCGGGAGCCGAGCAGTACTTC | CAWSVGLAGAEQYF
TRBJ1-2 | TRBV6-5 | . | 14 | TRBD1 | TGTGCCAGCAGTTCGACAGGGATTGGCTATGGCTACACCTTC | CASSSTGIGYGYTF
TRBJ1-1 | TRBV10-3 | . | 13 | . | TGTGCCACCCGGGAGGCGCCGAGCACTGAAGCTTTCTTT | CATREAPSTEAFF
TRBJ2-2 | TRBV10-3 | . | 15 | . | TGTGCCACCCAACAGCAGGGGTCGAACACCGGGGAGCTGTTTTTT | CATQQQGSNTGELFF
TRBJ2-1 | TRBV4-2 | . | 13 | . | TGTGCCAGCAGCCCTGGCCCCTACAATGAGCAGTTCTTC | CASSPGPYNEQFF
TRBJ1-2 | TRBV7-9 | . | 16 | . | TGTGCCAGCAGGTGGATCGGGAGCACATGGGACGATGGCTACACCTTC | CASRWIGSTWDDGYTF
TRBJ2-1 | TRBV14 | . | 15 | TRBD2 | TGTGCCAGCAGCCTAGACAGCGGGAGTGGCTATGAGCAGTTCTTC | CASSLDSGSGYEQFF
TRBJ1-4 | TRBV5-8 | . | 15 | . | TGTGCCAGCAGCTTGGGTAGGGGGTTTAATGAAAAACTGTTTTTT | CASSLGRGFNEKLFF
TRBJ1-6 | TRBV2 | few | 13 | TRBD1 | TGTGCCAGCACGGGACAGGGTTATTCACCCCTCCACTTT | CASTGQGYSPLHF
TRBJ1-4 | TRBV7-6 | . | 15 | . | TGTGCCAGCAGCTTTGCAGGGTCTCCTAATGAAAAACTGTTTTTT | CASSFAGSPNEKLFF
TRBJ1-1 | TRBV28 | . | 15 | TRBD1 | TGTGCCAGCAGTCCTAACAGGGGGCTGAACACTGAAGCTTTCTTT | CASSPNRGLNTEAFF
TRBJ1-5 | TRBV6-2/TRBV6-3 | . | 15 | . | TGTGCCAGCAGTTACTTTATTGGGGGGAATCAGCCCCAGCATTTT | CASSYFIGGNQPQHF
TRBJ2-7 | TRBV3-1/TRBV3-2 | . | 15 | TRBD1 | TGTGCCAGCAGCCAAGATCGGGGGACAGGGTCAAAGCAGTACTTC | CASSQDRGTGSKQYF
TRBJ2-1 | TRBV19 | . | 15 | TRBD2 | TGTGCCAGTAGTTTATCGGGAGGGGGGGTGGATGAGCAGTTCTTC | CASSLSGGGVDEQFF
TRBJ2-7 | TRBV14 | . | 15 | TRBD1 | TGTGCCAGCAGCCTAGGACAGGGGTACTCCTACGAGCAGTACTTC | CASSLGQGYSYEQYF
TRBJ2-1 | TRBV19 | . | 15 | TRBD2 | TGTGCCAGTAGTATGCTAGCGGGAGGGCTCGGTGAGCAGTTCTTC | CASSMLAGGLGEQFF
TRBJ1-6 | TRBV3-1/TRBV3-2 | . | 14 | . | TGTGCCAGCAGAGCGGACAGTAATCGTTCACCCCTCCACTTT | CASRADSNRSPLHF
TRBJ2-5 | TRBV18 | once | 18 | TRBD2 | TGTGCCAGCTCACCAGGACCGGGACTAGCGGGAGGCGAAGAGACCCAGTACTTC | CASSPGPGLAGGEETQYF
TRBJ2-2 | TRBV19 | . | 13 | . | TGTGCCAGTAGTGGCGGACTCACCGGGGAGCTGTTTTTT | CASSGGLTGELFF
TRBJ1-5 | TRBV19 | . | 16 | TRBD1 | TGTGCCAGTAGTAGAAGGGACAGTAATAGCAATCAGCCCCAGCATTTT | CASSRRDSNSNQPQHF
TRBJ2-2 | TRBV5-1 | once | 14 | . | TGCGCCAGCAGCAACGGACAGACCACCGGGGAGCTGTTTTTT | CASSNGQTTGELFF
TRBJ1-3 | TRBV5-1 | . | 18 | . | TGCGCCAGCAGCTTGGGGGCGACAGGCTACCACTCTGGAAACACCATATATTTT | CASSLGATGYHSGNTIYF